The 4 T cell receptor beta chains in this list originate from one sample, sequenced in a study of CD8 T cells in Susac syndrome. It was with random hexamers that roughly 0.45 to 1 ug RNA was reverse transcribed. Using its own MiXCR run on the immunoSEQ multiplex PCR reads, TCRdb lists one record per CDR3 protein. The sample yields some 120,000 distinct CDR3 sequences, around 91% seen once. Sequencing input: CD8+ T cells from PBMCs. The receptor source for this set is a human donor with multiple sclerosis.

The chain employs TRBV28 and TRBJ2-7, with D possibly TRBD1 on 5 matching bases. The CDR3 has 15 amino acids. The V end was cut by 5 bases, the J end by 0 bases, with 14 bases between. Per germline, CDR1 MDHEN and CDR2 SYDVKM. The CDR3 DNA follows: TGTGCCAGCAGTCCGACCTTCGACAGCTCCTACGAGCAGTACTTC. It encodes CASSPTFDSSYEQYF.

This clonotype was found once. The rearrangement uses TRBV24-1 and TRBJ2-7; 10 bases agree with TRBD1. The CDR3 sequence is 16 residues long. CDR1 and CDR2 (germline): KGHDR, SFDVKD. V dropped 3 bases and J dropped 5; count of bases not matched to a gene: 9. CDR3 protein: CATSDPRDRGPNEQYF. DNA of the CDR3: TGTGCCACCAGTGATCCCCGGGACAGGGGTCCCAACGAGCAGTACTTC.

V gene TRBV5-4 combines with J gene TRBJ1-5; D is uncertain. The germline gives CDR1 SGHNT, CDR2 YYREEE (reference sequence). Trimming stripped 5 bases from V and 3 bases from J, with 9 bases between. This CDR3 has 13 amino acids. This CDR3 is CASSWGDNQPQHF. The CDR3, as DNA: TGTGCCAGCAGTTGGGGAGACAATCAGCCCCAGCATTTT.

CDR3 region: CSAREPGLATTYEQYF. CDR3 DNA: TGCAGTGCTAGGGAACCGGGACTAGCGACAACGTACGAGCAGTACTTC. The V gene is TRBV20-1, the J gene TRBJ2-7, with 10 bases lining up with TRBD2. The V and J ends lost 3 bases and 4 bases, in that order; junction bases with no gene match: 12. The germline gives CDR1 DFQATT, CDR2 SNEGSKA (reference sequence). CDR3 length: 16 residues.